This TCR beta chain was identified during a study of vaccination and CD4 T cells after COVID-19. Study overall: Overlapping spike pools from SARS-CoV-2 and HCoV-NL63, HCoV-OC43 and HCoV-229E served as culture stimuli. General study findings and limits: There was no significant change from about 20 to 38 median reactive clonotypes.

The treatment is: approximately 11-day PBMC culture with coronavirus spike peptide pools or control peptides (ViraFEST assay). An Oncomine TCR Beta short-read assay was used to sequence the DNA from cultured CD4+ T cells. MiXCR, run by TCRdb on the PCR reads, gives a single entry per CDR3 protein. The sample gives about 4,800 distinct CDR3 sequences, 25% of which show up once; around 24% is in the top ten. The trim removed 5 bases at V and 3 bases at J, leaving 1 base unmatched. CDR3 length equals 13 residues. The V gene's germline CDR1 is DFQATT and CDR2 SNEGSKA (reference sequence). This clonotype is deemed medium-sized. Its antigen is currently unknown.

The chain is built from TRBV20-1 and TRBJ1-6; 7 positions agree with TRBD1. This clonotype was obtained from a human donor who had recovered from COVID-19. The sequencing here drew on CD4+ T cells from blood, cultured in vitro, taken after SARS-CoV-2 vaccination. This CDR3 is CSAGDSYNSPLHF. CDR3 in DNA: TGCAGTGCTGGGGACAGCTATAATTCACCCCTCCACTTT.